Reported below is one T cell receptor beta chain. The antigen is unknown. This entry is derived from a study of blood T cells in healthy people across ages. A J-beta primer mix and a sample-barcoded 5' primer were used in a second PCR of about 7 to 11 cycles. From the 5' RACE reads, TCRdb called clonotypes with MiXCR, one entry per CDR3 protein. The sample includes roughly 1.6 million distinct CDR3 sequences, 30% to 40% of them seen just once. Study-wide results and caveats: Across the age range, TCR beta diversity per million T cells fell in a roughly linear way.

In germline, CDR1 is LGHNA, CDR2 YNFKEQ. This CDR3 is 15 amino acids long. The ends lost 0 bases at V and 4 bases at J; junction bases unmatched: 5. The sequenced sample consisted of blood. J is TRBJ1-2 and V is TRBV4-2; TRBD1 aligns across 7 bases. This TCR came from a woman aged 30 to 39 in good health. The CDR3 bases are TGTGCCAGCAGCCAAGATCCCACAGGGGTCTATGGCTACACCTTC. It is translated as CASSQDPTGVYGYTF.